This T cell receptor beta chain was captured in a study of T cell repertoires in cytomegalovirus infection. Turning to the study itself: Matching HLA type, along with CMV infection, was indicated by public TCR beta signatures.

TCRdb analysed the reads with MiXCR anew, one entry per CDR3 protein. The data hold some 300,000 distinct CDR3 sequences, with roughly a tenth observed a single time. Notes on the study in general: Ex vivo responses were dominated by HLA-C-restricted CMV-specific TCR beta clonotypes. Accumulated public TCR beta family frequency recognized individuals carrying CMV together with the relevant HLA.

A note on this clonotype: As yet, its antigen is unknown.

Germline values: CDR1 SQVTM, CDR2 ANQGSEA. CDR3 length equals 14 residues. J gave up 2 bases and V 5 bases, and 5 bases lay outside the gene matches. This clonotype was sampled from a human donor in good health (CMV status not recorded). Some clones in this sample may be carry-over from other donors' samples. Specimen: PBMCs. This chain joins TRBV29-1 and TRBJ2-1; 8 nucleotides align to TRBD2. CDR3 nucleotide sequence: TGCAGCGTTAGCGGGGGCCCTGCCTACAATGAGCAGTTCTTC. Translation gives CSVSGGPAYNEQFF.